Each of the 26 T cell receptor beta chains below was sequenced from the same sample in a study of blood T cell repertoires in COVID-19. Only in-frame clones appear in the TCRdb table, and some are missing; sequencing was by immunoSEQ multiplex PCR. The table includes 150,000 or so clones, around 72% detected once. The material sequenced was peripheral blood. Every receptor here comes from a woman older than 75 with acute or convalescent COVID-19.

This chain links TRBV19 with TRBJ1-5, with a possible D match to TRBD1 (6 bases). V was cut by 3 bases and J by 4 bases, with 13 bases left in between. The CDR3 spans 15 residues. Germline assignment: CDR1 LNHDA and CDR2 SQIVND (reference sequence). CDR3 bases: TGTGCCAGTAGTATTTGGGAGGGGGGAAATCAGCCCCAGCATTTT. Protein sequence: CASSIWEGGNQPQHF.

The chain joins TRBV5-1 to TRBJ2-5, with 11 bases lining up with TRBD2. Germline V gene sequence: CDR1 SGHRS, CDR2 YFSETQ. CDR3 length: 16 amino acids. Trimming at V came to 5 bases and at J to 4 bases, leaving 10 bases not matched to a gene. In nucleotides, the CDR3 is TGCGCCAGCAGAACTATAGCGGGAGGGCCGGGAGAGACCCAGTACTTC. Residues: CASRTIAGGPGETQYF.

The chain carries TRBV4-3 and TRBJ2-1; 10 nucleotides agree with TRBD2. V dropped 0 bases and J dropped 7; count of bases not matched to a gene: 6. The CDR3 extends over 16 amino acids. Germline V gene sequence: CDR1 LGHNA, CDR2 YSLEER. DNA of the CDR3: TGCGCCAGCAGCCAAGATGTACTAGCGGGATTGAATGAGCAGTTCTTC. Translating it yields CASSQDVLAGLNEQFF.

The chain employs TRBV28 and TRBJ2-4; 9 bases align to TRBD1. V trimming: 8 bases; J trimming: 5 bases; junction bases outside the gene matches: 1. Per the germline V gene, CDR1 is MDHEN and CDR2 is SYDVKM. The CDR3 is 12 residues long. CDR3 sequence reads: CASRTGENIQYF. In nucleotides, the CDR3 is TGTGCCAGCCGGACAGGGGAAAACATTCAGTACTTC. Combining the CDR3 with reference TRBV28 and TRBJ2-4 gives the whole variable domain DVKVTQSSRYLVKRTGEKVFLECVQDMDHENMFWYRQDPGLGLRLIYFSYDVKMKEKGDIPEGYSVSREKKERFSLILESASTNQTSMYLCASRTGENIQYFGAGTRLSVL.

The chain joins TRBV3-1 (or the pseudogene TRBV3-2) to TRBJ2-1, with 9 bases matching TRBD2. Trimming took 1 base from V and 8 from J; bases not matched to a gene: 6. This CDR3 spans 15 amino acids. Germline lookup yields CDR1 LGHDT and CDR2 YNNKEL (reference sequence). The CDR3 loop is CASSQVSSGKDEQFF. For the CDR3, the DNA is TGTGCCAGCAGCCAAGTGTCTAGCGGGAAGGATGAGCAGTTCTTC.

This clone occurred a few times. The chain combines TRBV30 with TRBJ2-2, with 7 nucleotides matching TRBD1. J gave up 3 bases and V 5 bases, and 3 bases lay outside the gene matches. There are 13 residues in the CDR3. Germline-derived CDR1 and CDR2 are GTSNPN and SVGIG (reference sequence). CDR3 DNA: TGTGCCTGGGCAGGGGGTTACACCGGGGAGCTGTTTTTT. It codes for CAWAGGYTGELFF.

CDR3 amino acids: CASTTGYNQPQHF. In DNA form, the CDR3 reads TGTGCCAGCACCACAGGGTATAATCAGCCCCAGCATTTT. The V call is TRBV27, the J call TRBJ1-5; a weak D match, TRBD1 (6 bases). V was cut by 7 bases and J by 4 bases, with 11 bases left in between. The CDR3 consists of 13 residues. Germline loops: CDR1 MNHEY, CDR2 SMNVEV (reference sequence).

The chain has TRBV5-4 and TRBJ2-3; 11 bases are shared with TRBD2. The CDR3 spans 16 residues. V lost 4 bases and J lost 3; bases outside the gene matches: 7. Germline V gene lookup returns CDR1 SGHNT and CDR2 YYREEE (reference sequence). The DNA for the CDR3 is TGTGCCAGCAGCAGGGGACTAGCGGTGGGGACAGATACGCAGTATTTT. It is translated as CASSRGLAVGTDTQYF.

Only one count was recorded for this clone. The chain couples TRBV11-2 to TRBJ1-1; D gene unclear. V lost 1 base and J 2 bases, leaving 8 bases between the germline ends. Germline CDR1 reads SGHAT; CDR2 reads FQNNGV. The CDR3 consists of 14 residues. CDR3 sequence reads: CASSLGQTNTEAFF. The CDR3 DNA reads TGTGCCAGCAGCTTAGGTCAAACTAACACTGAAGCTTTCTTT.

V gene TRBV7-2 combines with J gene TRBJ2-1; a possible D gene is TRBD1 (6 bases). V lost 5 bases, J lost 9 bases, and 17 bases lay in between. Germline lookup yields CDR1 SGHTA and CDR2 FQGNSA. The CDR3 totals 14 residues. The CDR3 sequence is CASSQQGLNSEQFF. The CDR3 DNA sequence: TGTGCCAGCAGCCAACAGGGATTAAACAGTGAGCAGTTCTTC.

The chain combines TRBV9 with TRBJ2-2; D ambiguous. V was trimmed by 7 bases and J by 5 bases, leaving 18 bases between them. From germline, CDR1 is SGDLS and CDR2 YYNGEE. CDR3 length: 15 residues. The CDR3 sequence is CASHWQPQVTGELFF. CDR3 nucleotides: TGTGCCAGCCACTGGCAGCCCCAGGTGACCGGGGAGCTGTTTTTT.

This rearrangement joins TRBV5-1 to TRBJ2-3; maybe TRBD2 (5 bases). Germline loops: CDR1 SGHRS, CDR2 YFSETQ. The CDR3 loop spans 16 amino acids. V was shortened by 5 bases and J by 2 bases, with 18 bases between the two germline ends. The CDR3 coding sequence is TGCGCCAGCAGTTTATCAGCGGCGGATTCCACAGATACGCAGTATTTT. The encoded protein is CASSLSAADSTDTQYF.

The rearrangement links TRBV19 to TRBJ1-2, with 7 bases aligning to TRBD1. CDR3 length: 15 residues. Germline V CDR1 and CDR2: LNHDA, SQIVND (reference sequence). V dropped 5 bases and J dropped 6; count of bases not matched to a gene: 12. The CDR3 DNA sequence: TGTGCCAGTAGTCCGAACCGGGACAGCTATGATGGCTACACCTTC. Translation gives CASSPNRDSYDGYTF.

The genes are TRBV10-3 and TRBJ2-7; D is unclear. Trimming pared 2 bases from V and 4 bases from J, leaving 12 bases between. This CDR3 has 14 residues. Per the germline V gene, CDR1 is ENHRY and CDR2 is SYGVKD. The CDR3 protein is CAISEQRDQYEQYF. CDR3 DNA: TGTGCCATCAGTGAGCAGCGAGATCAGTACGAGCAGTACTTC.

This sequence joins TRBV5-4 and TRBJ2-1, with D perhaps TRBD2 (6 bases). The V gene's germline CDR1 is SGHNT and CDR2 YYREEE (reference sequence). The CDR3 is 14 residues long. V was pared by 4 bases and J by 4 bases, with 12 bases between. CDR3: CASSLDGGYNEQFF. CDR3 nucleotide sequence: TGTGCCAGCAGCCTGGACGGGGGATACAATGAGCAGTTCTTC. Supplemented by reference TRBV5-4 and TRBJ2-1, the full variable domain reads ETGVTQSPTHLIKTRGQQVTLRCSSQSGHNTVSWYQQALGQGPQFIFQYYREEENGRGNFPPRFSGLQFPNYSSELNVNALELDDSALYLCASSLDGGYNEQFFGPGTRLTVL.

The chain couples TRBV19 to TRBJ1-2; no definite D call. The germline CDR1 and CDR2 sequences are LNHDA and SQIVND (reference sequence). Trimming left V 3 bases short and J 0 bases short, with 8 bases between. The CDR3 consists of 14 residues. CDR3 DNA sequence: TGTGCCAGTAGTATTGAGGGATCTAACTATGGCTACACCTTC. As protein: CASSIEGSNYGYTF.

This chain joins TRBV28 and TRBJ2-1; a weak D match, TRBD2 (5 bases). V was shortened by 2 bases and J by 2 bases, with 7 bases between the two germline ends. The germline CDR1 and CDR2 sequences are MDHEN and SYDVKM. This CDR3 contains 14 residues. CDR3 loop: CASSLAGPYNEQFF. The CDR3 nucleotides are TGTGCCAGCAGTTTAGCGGGTCCCTACAATGAGCAGTTCTTC.

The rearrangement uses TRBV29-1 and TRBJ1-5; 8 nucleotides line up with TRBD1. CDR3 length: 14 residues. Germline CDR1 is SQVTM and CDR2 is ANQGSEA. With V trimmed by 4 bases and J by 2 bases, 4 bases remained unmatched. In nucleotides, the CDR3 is TGCAGCGTTGGAGGGACAGGCCGCAATCAGCCCCAGCATTTT. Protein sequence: CSVGGTGRNQPQHF.

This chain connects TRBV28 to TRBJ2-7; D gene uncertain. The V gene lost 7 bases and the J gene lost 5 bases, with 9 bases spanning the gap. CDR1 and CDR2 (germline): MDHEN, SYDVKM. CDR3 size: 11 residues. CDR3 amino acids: CASKTAHEQYF. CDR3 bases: TGTGCCAGCAAAACTGCTCACGAGCAGTACTTC. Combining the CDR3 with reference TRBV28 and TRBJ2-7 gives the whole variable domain DVKVTQSSRYLVKRTGEKVFLECVQDMDHENMFWYRQDPGLGLRLIYFSYDVKMKEKGDIPEGYSVSREKKERFSLILESASTNQTSMYLCASKTAHEQYFGPGTRLTVT.

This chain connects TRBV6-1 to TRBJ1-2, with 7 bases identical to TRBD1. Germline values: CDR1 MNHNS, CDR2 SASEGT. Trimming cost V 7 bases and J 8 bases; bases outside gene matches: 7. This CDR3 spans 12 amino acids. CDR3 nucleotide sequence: TGTGCCAGCACCTACAGGGGTGGAGGCTACACCTTC. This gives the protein CASTYRGGGYTF.

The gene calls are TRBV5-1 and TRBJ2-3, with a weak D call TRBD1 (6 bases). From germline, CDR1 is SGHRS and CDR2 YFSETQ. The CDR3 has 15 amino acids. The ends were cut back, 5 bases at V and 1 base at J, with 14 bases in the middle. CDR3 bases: TGCGCCAGCAGACGTTCAGGGGCTGGCACAGATACGCAGTATTTT. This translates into CASRRSGAGTDTQYF.

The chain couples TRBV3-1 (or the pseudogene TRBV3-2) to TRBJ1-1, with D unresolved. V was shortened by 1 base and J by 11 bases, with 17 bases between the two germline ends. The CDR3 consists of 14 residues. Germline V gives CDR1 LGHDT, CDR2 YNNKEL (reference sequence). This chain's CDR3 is CASSQGSGEAGAFF. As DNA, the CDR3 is TGTGCCAGCAGCCAAGGGAGTGGGGAGGCCGGTGCTTTCTTT.

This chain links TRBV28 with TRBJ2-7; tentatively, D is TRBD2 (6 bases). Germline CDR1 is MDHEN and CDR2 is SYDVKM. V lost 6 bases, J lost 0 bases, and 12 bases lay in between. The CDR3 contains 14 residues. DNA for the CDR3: TGTGCCAGCAGAGGGACTTCAGCCTCCTACGAGCAGTACTTC. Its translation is CASRGTSASYEQYF.

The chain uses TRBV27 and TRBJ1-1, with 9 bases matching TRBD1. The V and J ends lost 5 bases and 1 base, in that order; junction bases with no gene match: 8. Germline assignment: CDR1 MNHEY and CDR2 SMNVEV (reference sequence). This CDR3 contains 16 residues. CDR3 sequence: CASSNLGQGKNTEAFF. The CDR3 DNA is TGTGCCAGCAGTAACCTCGGACAGGGGAAGAACACTGAAGCTTTCTTT.

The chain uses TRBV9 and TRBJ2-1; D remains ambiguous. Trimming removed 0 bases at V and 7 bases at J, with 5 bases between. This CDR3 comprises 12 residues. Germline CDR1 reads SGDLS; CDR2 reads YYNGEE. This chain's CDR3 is CASSVDRNEQFF. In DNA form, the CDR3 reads TGTGCCAGCAGCGTAGATAGAAATGAGCAGTTCTTC.

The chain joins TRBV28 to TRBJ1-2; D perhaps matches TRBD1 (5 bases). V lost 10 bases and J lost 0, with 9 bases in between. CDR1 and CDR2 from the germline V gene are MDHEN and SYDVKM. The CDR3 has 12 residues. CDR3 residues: CAIGHSNYGYTF. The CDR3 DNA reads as TGTGCCATCGGACACTCTAACTATGGCTACACCTTC.